This entry features one T cell receptor beta chain sequence. Its specificity is not known. The sample belongs to a study of cytomegalovirus exposure and HLA in healthy donors. Whole-study results and caveats: Later on, a genetic analysis was performed. It linked a missense variant in DCLRE1C with V- and J-gene trimming of TCR beta. When a later analysis compared HLA-associated TCR beta chains with equally common others, the HLA-associated chains turned out to be more clonally expanded and to have lower generation probabilities. A later look showed TCR association rates differing by HLA locus, highest for DRB1 and lowest for HLA-C.

It was with 60 Vbeta and 13 Jbeta primers that the PCR ran. Produced via immunoSEQ multiplex PCR; TCRdb's table is partial and in-frame only. The table lists about 170,000 clones, about four fifths of them singletons, with about 2.3% in the top ten. Each donor was nominally healthy when sampled (though unrecorded immune exposures were likely). The V segment lost 5 bases and the J segment 5 bases; nucleotides outside the gene matches: 9. This CDR3 spans 15 amino acids. Germline V gene sequence: CDR1 LGHNA, CDR2 YNFKEQ. This chain connects TRBV4-2 to TRBJ1-1, with 9 bases aligning to TRBD1. The sample consisted of PBMCs. The clonotype was recovered from a woman aged 50 to 65 in good health and CMV-seronegative. CDR3 sequence: CASSIGGQGNTEAFF. The CDR3 coding sequence is TGTGCCAGCAGCATTGGGGGACAGGGCAATACTGAAGCTTTCTTT.